Listed here are 9 T cell receptor beta chains from one sample, sequenced in a study of beta chain features in type 1 diabetes. Study-wide results and caveats: Across all four CD4+ subsets, people with type 1 diabetes showed modestly shorter TCRB CDR3s.

Sequenced material consisted of expressed TCRB transcripts (all of the isolated RNA was reverse transcribed). The data were produced by immunoSEQ multiplex PCR, yet TCRdb's version contains in-frame clones alone and is incomplete. The sample lists more than 200,000 clones, about a sixth occurring once. No antigen has been identified for these receptors. The material sequenced was naive CD4+ T cells from blood. The receptors originated from a man in his thirties or forties with type 1 diabetes.

The CDR3 sequence: CSVQTGSTGANVLTF. The DNA for the CDR3 is TGCAGCGTGCAGACAGGCTCGACAGGGGCCAACGTCCTGACTTTC. The gene calls are TRBV29-1 and TRBJ2-6, with D perhaps matching TRBD1 (6 bases). Germline lookup yields CDR1 SQVTM and CDR2 ANQGSEA. V lost 6 bases and J 4 bases, leaving 16 bases between the germline ends. There are 15 residues in the CDR3. Based on the CDR3 plus reference TRBV29-1 and TRBJ2-6, the full variable domain is SAVISQKPSRDICQRGTSLTIQCQVDSQVTMMFWYRQQPGQSLTLIATANQGSEATYESGFVIDKFPISRPNLTFSTLTVSNMSPEDSSIYLCSVQTGSTGANVLTFGAGSRLTVL.

V is TRBV5-5 and J is TRBJ2-7; D possibly corresponds to TRBD1 (6 bases). This CDR3 comprises 15 residues. Trimming shortened V by 0 bases and J by 2 bases, and 12 bases separated the two germline ends. CDR1 and CDR2 (germline): SGHKS, YYEKEE (reference sequence). CDR3 residues: CASSLVPRDTYEQYF. The CDR3 coding sequence is TGTGCCAGCAGCTTGGTCCCCAGGGACACCTACGAGCAGTACTTC.

In this sample, this clone turned up a few times. The CDR3 bases are TGTGCCAGCAGCCAGGAGGACAGGGCAGGAAAACTGTTTTTT. It encodes CASSQEDRAGKLFF. The V and J genes are TRBV4-2 and TRBJ1-4, with 8 bases lining up with TRBD1. The CDR3 sequence is 14 residues long. J lost 10 bases, V lost 3 bases, and 7 bases had no gene match. The germline V gene has CDR1 LGHNA and CDR2 YNFKEQ.

There are a few counts of this clone. The chain employs TRBV25-1 and TRBJ2-7; the D gene is possibly TRBD1 (6 bases). V lost 5 bases, J lost 11 bases, and 16 bases lay in between. Germline lookup yields CDR1 MGHDK and CDR2 SYGVNS. This CDR3 contains 12 residues. This chain's CDR3 is CASSLTGFGEYF. The CDR3 DNA follows: TGTGCCAGCAGTCTTACAGGGTTCGGGGAGTACTTC.

J is TRBJ2-1 and V is TRBV9; TRBD1 agrees at 8 bases. CDR3 length equals 16 residues. V was pared by 4 bases and J by 1 base, with 7 bases of the junction left unmatched. The germline gives CDR1 SGDLS, CDR2 YYNGEE. As DNA, the CDR3 is TGTGCCAGCAGCCCCCGGGGACAGGCATCCTACAATGAGCAGTTCTTC. Protein product: CASSPRGQASYNEQFF. Together with reference TRBV9 and TRBJ2-1, the CDR3 gives the full variable domain: DSGVTQTPKHLITATGQRVTLRCSPRSGDLSVYWYQQSLDQGLQFLIQYYNGEERAKGNILERFSAQQFPDLHSELNLSSLELGDSALYFCASSPRGQASYNEQFFGPGTRLTVL.

The rearrangement joins TRBV7-9 to TRBJ2-3, with unresolved D. The CDR3 is 13 amino acids. From germline, CDR1 is SEHNR and CDR2 FQNEAQ (reference sequence). V was pared by 4 bases and J by 4 bases, with 9 bases between. The CDR3 nucleotides are TGTGCCAGCAGCTCCGGAACTTCAGATACGCAGTATTTT. It encodes CASSSGTSDTQYF.

The chain joins TRBV7-2 to TRBJ2-3, with D unresolved. The CDR3 loop spans 15 amino acids. The V end was cut by 2 bases, the J end by 0 bases, with 9 bases between. In germline, CDR1 is SGHTA, CDR2 FQGNSA. In DNA form, the CDR3 reads TGTGCCAGCAGCTTATTTATGGGGAGCACAGATACGCAGTATTTT. This translates into CASSLFMGSTDTQYF.

This clone has a handful of counts. The chain recombines TRBV6-1 with TRBJ2-1, with a weak D call TRBD1 (6 bases). Germline V CDR1 and CDR2: MNHNS, SASEGT. V dropped 2 bases and J dropped 0 bases, with 11 bases sitting between them. The CDR3 loop spans 16 amino acids. CDR3 DNA: TGTGCCAGCAGTGAAAGACAGGCGAGCTCCTACAATGAGCAGTTCTTC. This sequence encodes CASSERQASSYNEQFF.

The table lists this clone with a few counts. The chain employs TRBV9 and TRBJ2-5; possibly TRBD1 for D (6 bases). This CDR3 comprises 14 residues. V lost 3 bases, J lost 4 bases, and 13 bases lay in between. The germline V gene encodes CDR1 SGDLS and CDR2 YYNGEE. CDR3 residues: CASSAQGLVETQYF. The CDR3 bases are TGTGCCAGCAGCGCCCAGGGGCTGGTAGAGACCCAGTACTTC.